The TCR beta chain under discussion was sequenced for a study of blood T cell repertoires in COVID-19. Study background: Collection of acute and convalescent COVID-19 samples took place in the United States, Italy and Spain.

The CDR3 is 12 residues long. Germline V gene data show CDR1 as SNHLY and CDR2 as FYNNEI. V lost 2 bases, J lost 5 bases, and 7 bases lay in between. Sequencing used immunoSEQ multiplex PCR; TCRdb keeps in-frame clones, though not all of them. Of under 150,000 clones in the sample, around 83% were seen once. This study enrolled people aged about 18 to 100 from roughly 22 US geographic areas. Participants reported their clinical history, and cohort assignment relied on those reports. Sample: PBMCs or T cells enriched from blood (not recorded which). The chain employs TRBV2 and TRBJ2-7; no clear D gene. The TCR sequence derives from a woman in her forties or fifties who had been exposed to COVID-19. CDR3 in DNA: TGTGCCAGCAGTGAAACTTCCCACGAGCAGTACTTC. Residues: CASSETSHEQYF.